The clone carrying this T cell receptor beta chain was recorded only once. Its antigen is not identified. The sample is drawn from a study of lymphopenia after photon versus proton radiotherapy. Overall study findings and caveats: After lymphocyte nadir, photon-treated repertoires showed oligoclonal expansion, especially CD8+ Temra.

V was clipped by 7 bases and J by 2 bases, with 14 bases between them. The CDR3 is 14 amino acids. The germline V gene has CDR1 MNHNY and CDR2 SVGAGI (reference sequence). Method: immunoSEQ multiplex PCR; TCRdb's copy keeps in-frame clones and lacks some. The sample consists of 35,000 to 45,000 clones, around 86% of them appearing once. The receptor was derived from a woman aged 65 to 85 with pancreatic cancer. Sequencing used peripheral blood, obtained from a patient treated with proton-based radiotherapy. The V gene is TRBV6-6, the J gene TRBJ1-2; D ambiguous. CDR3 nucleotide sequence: TGTGCCAGCAAACCTAGAGAGGGAAACTATGGCTACACCTTC. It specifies CASKPREGNYGYTF.